These 18 T cell receptor beta chains originate from one sample sequenced in a study of blood T cell repertoires in COVID-19. Profiled with immunoSEQ multiplex PCR; TCRdb holds only in-frame clones, not every one. The sample lists approximately 340,000 clones, about 86% occurring once. Sequenced input: peripheral blood. Every receptor here comes from a man aged 25 to 40 with active or convalescent COVID-19.

This clone appeared once. This sequence joins TRBV9 and TRBJ2-1, with 9 bases matching TRBD2. The CDR3 consists of 13 residues. Trimming cost V 1 base and J 9 bases; bases outside gene matches: 2. Germline values: CDR1 SGDLS, CDR2 YYNGEE. This CDR3 reads CASSVSSGVEQFF. CDR3 nucleotides: TGTGCCAGCAGCGTATCTAGCGGGGTTGAGCAGTTCTTC. Variable domain in full (rest from reference TRBV9 and TRBJ2-1): DSGVTQTPKHLITATGQRVTLRCSPRSGDLSVYWYQQSLDQGLQFLIQYYNGEERAKGNILERFSAQQFPDLHSELNLSSLELGDSALYFCASSVSSGVEQFFGPGTRLTVL.

This clone was seen more than once but under ten times. This sequence joins TRBV3-1 (or the pseudogene TRBV3-2) and TRBJ1-2; D is ambiguous. The germline V gene encodes CDR1 LGHDT and CDR2 YNNKEL (reference sequence). The ends were cut back, 4 bases at V and 0 bases at J, with 12 bases in the middle. This CDR3 comprises 15 residues. The CDR3 reads CASSPEGLANYGYTF. The CDR3, as DNA: TGTGCCAGCAGCCCGGAGGGCCTAGCTAACTATGGCTACACCTTC.

A single count supports this clone. V and J are TRBV5-4 and TRBJ2-2; weak D call: TRBD1 (5 bases). This CDR3 spans 17 amino acids. The germline V gene encodes CDR1 SGHNT and CDR2 YYREEE (reference sequence). Trimming left V 5 bases short and J 3 bases short, with 20 bases between. This chain's CDR3 is CASRIAFAEGDTGELFF. In DNA form, the CDR3 reads TGTGCCAGCAGAATTGCTTTCGCGGAAGGGGACACCGGGGAGCTGTTTTTT.

CDR3: CASSHRLEYF. In DNA, the CDR3 is TGTGCCAGCAGCCACCGTTTAGAGTACTTC. The genes are TRBV3-1 (or the pseudogene TRBV3-2) and TRBJ2-7; no definite D call. The V end lost 3 bases, the J end lost 11 bases, and 8 bases lay between the germline ends. This CDR3 has 10 amino acids. Germline-derived CDR1 and CDR2 are LGHDT and YNNKEL (reference sequence).

V is TRBV19 and J is TRBJ2-7, with 9 bases identical to TRBD2. The CDR3 has 18 residues. Unmatched junction bases numbered 15, after V lost 4 bases and J lost 2 bases. The germline CDR1 and CDR2 sequences are LNHDA and SQIVND (reference sequence). CDR3 sequence reads: CASSRTTSTSGLPYEQYF. The CDR3 bases are TGTGCCAGTAGTAGGACGACTTCGACTAGCGGTCTTCCCTACGAGCAGTACTTC.

CDR3 in DNA: TGTGCCAGCAGCTTAGAACGGGAGGTATACGAGCAGTACTTC. Translating it yields CASSLEREVYEQYF. The genes are TRBV7-9 and TRBJ2-7; TRBD2 matches 7 bases. The V and J ends lost 1 base and 4 bases, in that order; junction bases with no gene match: 4. CDR1 and CDR2 (germline): SEHNR, FQNEAQ (reference sequence). This CDR3 has 14 residues.

The chain uses TRBV7-6 and TRBJ2-7, with 12 bases aligning to TRBD2. Germline CDR1 reads SGHVS; CDR2 reads FNYEAQ. This CDR3 comprises 15 residues. V was pared by 4 bases and J by 5 bases, with 6 bases of the junction left unmatched. The CDR3 bases are TGTGCCAGCAGCTCGCGGACTAGCGGGACACACGAGCAGTACTTC. Its protein is CASSSRTSGTHEQYF.

The CDR3 nucleotides are TGTGCCATCAGTGACTCGAGCACCACCGGGGAGCTGTTTTTT. Residues: CAISDSSTTGELFF. This sequence joins TRBV10-3 and TRBJ2-2; D gene unclear. The germline CDR1 and CDR2 sequences are ENHRY and SYGVKD. The CDR3 consists of 14 residues. The V and J ends lost 3 bases and 4 bases respectively, with 9 bases between them.

The gene calls are TRBV27 and TRBJ2-3, with 9 bases aligning to TRBD2. The V gene end was trimmed by 6 bases and the J gene end by 0 bases; junction bases not matched to a gene: 4. Germline V gene sequence: CDR1 MNHEY, CDR2 SMNVEV (reference sequence). The CDR3 extends over 15 amino acids. The CDR3 nucleotides are TGTGCCAGCAGCCGTACTAGCGGGAGCACAGATACGCAGTATTTT. Translating gives CASSRTSGSTDTQYF.

This chain links TRBV19 with TRBJ2-1; TRBD2 might be the D (5 bases). The V gene lost 5 bases and the J gene lost 6 bases, with 11 bases spanning the gap. The CDR3 has 13 amino acids. CDR1 is LNHDA, CDR2 SQIVND, per germline (reference sequence). The CDR3, as DNA: TGTGCCAGTAGTGCCGGGGTTAGCAATGAGCAGTTCTTC. As protein: CASSAGVSNEQFF.

The V gene is TRBV11-2, the J gene TRBJ2-1, with 14 positions matching TRBD2. Germline lookup yields CDR1 SGHAT and CDR2 FQNNGV. CDR3 length: 19 residues. Unmatched junction bases numbered 13, after V lost 4 bases and J lost 5 bases. DNA for the CDR3: TGTGCCAGCAGCTGGACTAGCGGGGGGCTTAGTGAGAGGAACAATGAGCAGTTCTTC. This translates into CASSWTSGGLSERNNEQFF.

This sequence joins TRBV24-1 and TRBJ1-4, with 8 nucleotides matching TRBD1. V trimming: 4 bases; J trimming: 4 bases; junction bases outside the gene matches: 10. The germline V gene encodes CDR1 KGHDR and CDR2 SFDVKD. CDR3 length: 17 residues. The CDR3 coding sequence is TGTGCCACCAGTGACCCCGGACAGGGCGGGCGTAATGAAAAACTGTTTTTT. Translated, it gives CATSDPGQGGRNEKLFF.

The V gene is TRBV7-2, the J gene TRBJ1-5; TRBD1 matches 10 bases. This CDR3 spans 17 amino acids. Germline assignment: CDR1 SGHTA and CDR2 FQGNSA. V trimming: 5 bases; J trimming: 6 bases; junction bases outside the gene matches: 13. CDR3 residues: CASSHPGQGMGGQPQHF. CDR3 sequence (DNA): TGTGCCAGCAGCCATCCGGGACAGGGGATGGGCGGTCAGCCCCAGCATTTT.

This sequence joins TRBV3-1 (or the pseudogene TRBV3-2) and TRBJ2-2, with 7 bases lining up with TRBD2. In germline, CDR1 is LGHDT, CDR2 YNNKEL (reference sequence). V shed 5 bases and J 7 bases; nucleotides not matched to a gene: 7. The CDR3 has 14 residues. The CDR3 here is CASSSSTSHGELFF. CDR3 coding DNA: TGTGCCAGCAGCTCCTCGACTAGCCACGGGGAGCTGTTTTTT.

The CDR3 reads CASSREPGQPQHF. The CDR3 nucleotides are TGTGCCAGCAGCCGGGAACCGGGGCAGCCCCAGCATTTT. The genes are TRBV3-1 (or the pseudogene TRBV3-2) and TRBJ1-5; D is unresolved. Germline CDR1 LGHDT, CDR2 YNNKEL (reference sequence). V lost 4 bases and J lost 7, with 11 bases in between. The CDR3 has 13 amino acids.

The chain links TRBV3-1 (or the pseudogene TRBV3-2) to TRBJ2-2, with a possible D match to TRBD2 (5 bases). The V and J ends lost 4 bases and 2 bases respectively, with 17 bases between them. The CDR3 is 17 residues long. Germline lookup yields CDR1 LGHDT and CDR2 YNNKEL (reference sequence). The DNA for the CDR3 is TGTGCCAGCAGCCCACGGACTCTCAGATTAAACACCGGGGAGCTGTTTTTT. Its translation: CASSPRTLRLNTGELFF.

This clone has only a few counts. The V call is TRBV29-1, the J call TRBJ1-1, with 11 nucleotides matching TRBD1. From germline, CDR1 is SQVTM and CDR2 ANQGSEA. After removal of 8 bases from V and 10 bases from J, the junction contained 18 bases not matched to a gene. The length of the CDR3 is 15 residues. Here the CDR3 reads CSILPGTGGNILAFF. CDR3 DNA sequence: TGCAGCATACTGCCCGGGACAGGGGGGAACATTCTAGCTTTCTTT.

The rearrangement links TRBV9 to TRBJ1-4; no reliable D call. CDR3 size: 14 residues. Germline-derived CDR1 and CDR2 are SGDLS and YYNGEE. Trimming left V 1 base short and J 7 bases short, with 11 bases between. The CDR3 DNA sequence: TGTGCCAGCAGCGTACCCGGGGATGGTGAAAAACTGTTTTTT. Protein product: CASSVPGDGEKLFF.